The 18 T cell receptor beta chains reported below all come from one sample, sequenced in a study of blood T cell repertoires in COVID-19. The data were produced by immunoSEQ multiplex PCR, yet TCRdb's version contains in-frame clones alone and is incomplete. The repertoire has about 190,000 clones, roughly 90% of them found once; the top ten carry 6.2%. Sample: peripheral blood. These receptors all stem from a woman aged 40 to 50 who had recovered from COVID-19.

The chain uses TRBV7-9 and TRBJ1-3; TRBD1 matches 11 bases. V lost 2 bases and J lost 0; bases outside the gene matches: 9. Germline CDR1 is SEHNR and CDR2 is FQNEAQ (reference sequence). The CDR3 length is 19 residues. The CDR3 reads CASSLSGTGGTSSGNTIYF. The CDR3 nucleotides are TGTGCCAGCAGCTTATCCGGGACAGGGGGAACTAGCTCTGGAAACACCATATATTTT.

The J gene is TRBJ2-7, the V gene TRBV28, with TRBD1 as a possible D gene (5 bases). CDR3 length: 11 residues. The germline V gene encodes CDR1 MDHEN and CDR2 SYDVKM. Trimming removed 5 bases from V and 3 bases from J, with 5 bases in between. DNA of the CDR3: TGTGCCAGCAGTACAGGCTACGAGCAGTACTTC. Amino acid sequence: CASSTGYEQYF. The full variable domain, with the rest looked up from reference TRBV28 and TRBJ2-7, is DVKVTQSSRYLVKRTGEKVFLECVQDMDHENMFWYRQDPGLGLRLIYFSYDVKMKEKGDIPEGYSVSREKKERFSLILESASTNQTSMYLCASSTGYEQYFGPGTRLTVT.

The chain uses TRBV7-8 and TRBJ1-4; 8 bases are shared with TRBD1. The CDR3 spans 15 residues. Per germline, CDR1 SGHVS and CDR2 FQNEAQ. The ends lost 5 bases at V and 9 bases at J; junction bases unmatched: 11. The CDR3 DNA is TGTGCCAGCAGCCCGTGGACAGGGCTCGGACAAAAACTGTTTTTT. Residues: CASSPWTGLGQKLFF.

This clone was seen just once. The chain has TRBV12-3 or TRBV12-4 and TRBJ2-1, with D unclear. V lost 4 bases to trimming and J lost 7 bases, with 5 bases between them. The CDR3 consists of 11 residues. DNA of the CDR3: TGTGCCAGCAGTTCTAGAAATGAGCAGTTCTTC. Translated, it gives CASSSRNEQFF.

The V gene is TRBV7-2, the J gene TRBJ2-1, with TRBD2 identical over 11 bases. With V trimmed by 5 bases and J by 9 bases, 12 bases remained unmatched. The CDR3 covers 16 residues. Germline assignment: CDR1 SGHTA and CDR2 FQGNSA. The CDR3 DNA sequence: TGTGCCAGCAGCGTCCTAGCGGGAGGCTTGTACGGTGAGCAGTTCTTC. It codes for CASSVLAGGLYGEQFF.

This clone occurred once. V and J are TRBV19 and TRBJ2-1, with D perhaps matching TRBD1 (5 bases). Trimming left V 2 bases short and J 8 bases short, with 7 bases between. Germline CDR1 is LNHDA and CDR2 is SQIVND (reference sequence). The CDR3 loop spans 12 amino acids. This chain's CDR3 is CASSIRGHEQFF. In nucleotides, the CDR3 is TGTGCCAGTAGTATAAGGGGCCATGAGCAGTTCTTC.

This clone was counted once. The rearrangement joins TRBV7-6 to TRBJ2-3; 8 nucleotides line up with TRBD2. V was clipped by 5 bases and J by 3 bases; unmatched bases: 7. The germline V gene has CDR1 SGHVS and CDR2 FNYEAQ. The CDR3 totals 15 residues. This chain's CDR3 is CASSPLSGSTDTQYF. The CDR3 DNA is TGTGCCAGCAGCCCTCTCAGCGGGAGTACAGATACGCAGTATTTT. Variable domain in full (rest from reference TRBV7-6 and TRBJ2-3): GAGVSQSPRYKVTKRGQDVALRCDPISGHVSLYWYRQALGQGPEFLTYFNYEAQQDKSGLPNDRFSAERPEGSISTLTIQRTEQRDSAMYRCASSPLSGSTDTQYFGPGTRLTVL.

The chain recombines TRBV29-1 with TRBJ2-7; 10 bases are shared with TRBD1. CDR3 length: 12 amino acids. V dropped 8 bases and J dropped 5; count of bases not matched to a gene: 6. Germline-derived CDR1 and CDR2 are SQVTM and ANQGSEA. This CDR3 reads CSIRDRGNEQYF. The CDR3 region has the DNA TGCAGCATCCGGGACAGGGGTAACGAGCAGTACTTC.

V is TRBV25-1 and J is TRBJ2-7; 13 bases fit TRBD2. The CDR3 contains 15 residues. V lost 9 bases to trimming and J lost 6 bases; unmatched junction nucleotides: 11. The germline V gene encodes CDR1 MGHDK and CDR2 SYGVNS. DNA of the CDR3: TGTGCCAGGTCCCCACTAGCGGGAGGGGTAGGCGAGCAGTACTTC. Its protein is CARSPLAGGVGEQYF.

CDR3 sequence reads: CAWDARHEQFF. CDR3 sequence (DNA): TGTGCCTGGGACGCCAGGCACGAGCAGTTCTTC. The chain joins TRBV30 to TRBJ2-1; D uncertain. The germline CDR1 and CDR2 sequences are GTSNPN and SVGIG (reference sequence). The germline V and J ends were trimmed by 5 bases and 10 bases, with 12 bases remaining between them. There are 11 residues in the CDR3.

The chain is built from TRBV19 and TRBJ2-1, with 10 bases fitting TRBD1. Trimming cost V 6 bases and J 8 bases; bases outside gene matches: 10. CDR3 length: 15 amino acids. Germline V CDR1 and CDR2: LNHDA, SQIVND (reference sequence). CDR3 loop: CASRQASGQGYEQFF. The CDR3 DNA is TGTGCCAGTAGGCAAGCCTCGGGACAGGGGTATGAGCAGTTCTTC. Using reference TRBV19 and TRBJ2-1 for the parts outside the CDR3, the full variable domain is DGGITQSPKYLFRKEGQNVTLSCEQNLNHDAMYWYRQDPGQGLRLIYYSQIVNDFQKGDIAEGYSVSREKKESFPLTVTSAQKNPTAFYLCASRQASGQGYEQFFGPGTRLTVL.

The chain uses TRBV28 and TRBJ1-6; TRBD1 might be the D (6 bases). CDR3 length: 17 residues. V shed 3 bases and J shed 7 bases, with 19 bases lying between them. CDR1 is MDHEN, CDR2 SYDVKM, per germline. This chain's CDR3 is CASSFLGSGQINSPLHF. The CDR3 coding sequence is TGTGCCAGCAGTTTTTTGGGGTCCGGACAGATCAATTCACCCCTCCACTTT.

The chain joins TRBV13 to TRBJ1-1; D unclear. Deletions cut 4 bases from V and 4 bases from J, with 19 bases between. CDR1 and CDR2 (germline): PRHDT, FYEKMQ (reference sequence). The CDR3 has 16 amino acids. CDR3 residues: CASSCEGRSPSTEAFF. CDR3 DNA: TGTGCCAGCAGCTGTGAGGGCCGGAGCCCGAGCACTGAAGCTTTCTTT.

The chain recombines TRBV11-1 with TRBJ1-1; 11 bases are shared with TRBD1. Germline CDR1 is SGHAT and CDR2 is FQDESV (reference sequence). V trimming: 5 bases; J trimming: 5 bases; junction bases outside the gene matches: 4. CDR3 length equals 14 residues. For the CDR3, the DNA is TGTGCCAGCAGCACAGGGACAGGGGGTACTGAAGCTTTCTTT. Translated: CASSTGTGGTEAFF.

The CDR3 DNA reads TGTGCCACCAGTGGGCTAGCTGGCAATGAGCAGTTCTTC. The encoded protein is CATSGLAGNEQFF. This chain uses TRBV7-2 with TRBJ2-1, with D possibly being TRBD2 (5 bases). This CDR3 spans 13 amino acids. The V end was cut by 10 bases, the J end by 6 bases, with 16 bases between. Germline loops: CDR1 SGHTA, CDR2 FQGNSA.

The chain links TRBV9 to TRBJ2-5; TRBD2 aligns across 9 bases. After removal of 2 bases from V and 2 bases from J, the junction contained 4 bases not matched to a gene. Per germline, CDR1 SGDLS and CDR2 YYNGEE. This CDR3 has 15 amino acids. CDR3 amino acids: CASSVSSGVQETQYF. Here the CDR3 DNA reads TGTGCCAGCAGCGTCTCTAGCGGGGTTCAAGAGACCCAGTACTTC.

The chain couples TRBV5-1 to TRBJ1-1, with a weak D call TRBD1 (5 bases). The CDR3 spans 13 residues. Germline CDR1 and CDR2: SGHRS and YFSETQ. With 2 bases removed from V and 1 base from J, the gap between germline ends came to 6 bases. This chain's CDR3 is CASSFTGNTEAFF. DNA of the CDR3: TGCGCCAGCAGCTTCACAGGGAACACTGAAGCTTTCTTT.

The genes are TRBV24-1 and TRBJ2-7, with 7 positions matching TRBD1. CDR3 length equals 15 residues. The germline V gene encodes CDR1 KGHDR and CDR2 SFDVKD. The V gene end was trimmed by 4 bases and the J gene end by 4 bases; junction bases not matched to a gene: 9. DNA of the CDR3: TGTGCCACCAGTGACCCGGCGACAGGGCGGTACGAGCAGTACTTC. Its protein product is CATSDPATGRYEQYF.